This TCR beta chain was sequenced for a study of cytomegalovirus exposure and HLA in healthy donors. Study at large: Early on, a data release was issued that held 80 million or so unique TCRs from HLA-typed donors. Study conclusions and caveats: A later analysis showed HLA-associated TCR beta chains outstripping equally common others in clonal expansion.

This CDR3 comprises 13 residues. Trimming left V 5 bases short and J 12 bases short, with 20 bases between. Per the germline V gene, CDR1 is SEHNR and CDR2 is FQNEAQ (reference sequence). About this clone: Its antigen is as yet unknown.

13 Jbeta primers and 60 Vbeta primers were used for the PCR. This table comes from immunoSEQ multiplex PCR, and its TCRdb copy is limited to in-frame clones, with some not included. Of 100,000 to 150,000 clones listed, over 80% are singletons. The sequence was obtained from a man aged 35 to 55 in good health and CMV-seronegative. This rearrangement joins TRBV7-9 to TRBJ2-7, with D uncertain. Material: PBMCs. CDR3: CASSPTGQAYTYF. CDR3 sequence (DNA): TGTGCCAGCAGCCCTACCGGCCAGGCCTATACGTACTTC.